These 5 T cell receptor beta chains originate from one sample sequenced in a study of cytomegalovirus exposure and HLA in healthy donors. PCR employed 60 Vbeta and 13 Jbeta primers. Libraries were prepared by immunoSEQ multiplex PCR; TCRdb keeps only in-frame clonotypes and omits some of them. The profile shows some 150,000 clones, around four fifths of them singletons. Sequenced input: PBMCs. Every receptor here comes from a female donor in good health and CMV-seronegative.

This clone showed up just a few times. This sequence joins TRBV6-5 and TRBJ2-3; unclear D gene. Germline V gives CDR1 MNHEY, CDR2 SVGAGI. V was trimmed by 3 bases and J by 3 bases, leaving 10 bases between them. The CDR3 is 14 residues long. CDR3 sequence reads: CASSYQESTDTQYF. CDR3 nucleotide sequence: TGTGCCAGCAGTTATCAGGAAAGTACAGATACGCAGTATTTT.

The chain recombines TRBV11-2 with TRBJ1-4; 9 bases map to TRBD1. CDR1 is SGHAT, CDR2 FQNNGV, per germline. The junction had 9 bases not matched to a gene; V was cut back by 8 bases and J by 5 bases. The CDR3 is 15 residues long. The CDR3 here is CASALGDRDNEKLFF. In nucleotides, the CDR3 is TGTGCCAGCGCACTAGGGGACAGGGACAATGAAAAACTGTTTTTT.

The chain has TRBV2 and TRBJ2-7; 7 nucleotides agree with TRBD1. Trimming cost V 2 bases and J 2 bases; bases outside gene matches: 6. The CDR3 totals 15 residues. Germline-derived CDR1 and CDR2 are SNHLY and FYNNEI. The CDR3 region has the DNA TGTGCCAGCAGTGAATCGCAGGGGGTTCCCTACGAGCAGTACTTC. It encodes CASSESQGVPYEQYF.

The CDR3 spells CASSLAGGPSFSNTEAFF. CDR3 nucleotides: TGTGCCAGCAGCTTAGCGGGGGGGCCCTCTTTCTCGAACACTGAAGCTTTCTTT. V is TRBV7-9 and J is TRBJ1-1, with D perhaps matching TRBD1 (6 bases). CDR1 and CDR2 (germline): SEHNR, FQNEAQ (reference sequence). V lost 0 bases and J lost 1, with 18 bases in between. The CDR3 spans 18 residues.

The genes are TRBV30 and TRBJ1-5; weak D call: TRBD1 (6 bases). Germline CDR1 and CDR2: GTSNPN and SVGIG (reference sequence). The CDR3 loop spans 14 amino acids. With 4 bases removed from V and 4 bases from J, the gap between germline ends came to 14 bases. This chain's CDR3 is CAWNTGTGNQPQHF. CDR3 DNA: TGTGCCTGGAATACAGGCACAGGGAATCAGCCCCAGCATTTT.